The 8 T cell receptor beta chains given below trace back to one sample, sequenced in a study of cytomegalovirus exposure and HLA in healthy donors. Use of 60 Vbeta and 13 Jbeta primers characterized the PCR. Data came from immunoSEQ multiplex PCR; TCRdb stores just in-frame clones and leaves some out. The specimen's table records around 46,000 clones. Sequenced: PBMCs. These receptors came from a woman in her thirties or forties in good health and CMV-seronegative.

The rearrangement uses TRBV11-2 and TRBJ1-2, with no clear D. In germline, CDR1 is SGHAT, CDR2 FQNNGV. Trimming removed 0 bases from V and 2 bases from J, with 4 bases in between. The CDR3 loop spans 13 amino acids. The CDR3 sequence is CASSLDRNYGYTF. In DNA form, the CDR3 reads TGTGCCAGCAGCTTAGACAGAAACTATGGCTACACCTTC.

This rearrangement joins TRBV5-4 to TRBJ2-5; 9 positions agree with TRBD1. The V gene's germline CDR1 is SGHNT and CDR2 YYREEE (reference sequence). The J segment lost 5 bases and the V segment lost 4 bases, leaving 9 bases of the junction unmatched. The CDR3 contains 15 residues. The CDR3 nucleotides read TGTGCCAGCAGCACGGGACAGGGAAAAACGGAGACCCAGTACTTC. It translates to CASSTGQGKTETQYF.

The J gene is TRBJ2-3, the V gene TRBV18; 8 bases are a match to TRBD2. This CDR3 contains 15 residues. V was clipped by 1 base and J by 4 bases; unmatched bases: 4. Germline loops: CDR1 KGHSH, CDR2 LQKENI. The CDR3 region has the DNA TGTGCCAGCTCACCACAGCGGGAGATGGCAGATACGCAGTATTTT. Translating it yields CASSPQREMADTQYF.

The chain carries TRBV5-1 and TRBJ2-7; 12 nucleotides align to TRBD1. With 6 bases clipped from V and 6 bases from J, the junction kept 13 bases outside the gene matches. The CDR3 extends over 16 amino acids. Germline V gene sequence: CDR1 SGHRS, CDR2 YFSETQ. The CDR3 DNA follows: TGCGCCAGCACCAGTCGACCTGGGACAGGGGGCGCCGAGCAGTACTTC. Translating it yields CASTSRPGTGGAEQYF.

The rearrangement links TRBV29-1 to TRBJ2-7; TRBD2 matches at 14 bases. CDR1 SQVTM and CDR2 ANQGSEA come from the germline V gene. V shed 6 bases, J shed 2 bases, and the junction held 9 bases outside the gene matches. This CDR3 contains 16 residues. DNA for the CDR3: TGCAGCGTCGCCGGGACTAGCGGGAGTGCCGCCTACGAGCAGTACTTC. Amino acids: CSVAGTSGSAAYEQYF.

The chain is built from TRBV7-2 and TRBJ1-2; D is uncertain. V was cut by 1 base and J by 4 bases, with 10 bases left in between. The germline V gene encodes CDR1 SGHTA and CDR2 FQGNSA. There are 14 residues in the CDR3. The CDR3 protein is CASSLVADRYGYTF. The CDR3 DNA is TGTGCCAGCAGCTTAGTAGCCGACCGCTATGGCTACACCTTC.

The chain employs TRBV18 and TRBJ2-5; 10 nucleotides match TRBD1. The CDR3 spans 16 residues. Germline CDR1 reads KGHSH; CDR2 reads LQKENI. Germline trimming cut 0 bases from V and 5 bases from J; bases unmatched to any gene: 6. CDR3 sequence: CASSPPGTGERETQYF. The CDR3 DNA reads TGTGCCAGCTCACCACCGGGGACAGGGGAGAGGGAGACCCAGTACTTC.

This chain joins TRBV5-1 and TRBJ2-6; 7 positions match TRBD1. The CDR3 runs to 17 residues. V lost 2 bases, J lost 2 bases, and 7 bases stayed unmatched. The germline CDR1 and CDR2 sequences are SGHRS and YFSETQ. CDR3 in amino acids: CASSFGDRRTGANVLTF. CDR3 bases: TGCGCCAGCAGCTTTGGGGACAGACGAACTGGGGCCAACGTCCTGACTTTC.